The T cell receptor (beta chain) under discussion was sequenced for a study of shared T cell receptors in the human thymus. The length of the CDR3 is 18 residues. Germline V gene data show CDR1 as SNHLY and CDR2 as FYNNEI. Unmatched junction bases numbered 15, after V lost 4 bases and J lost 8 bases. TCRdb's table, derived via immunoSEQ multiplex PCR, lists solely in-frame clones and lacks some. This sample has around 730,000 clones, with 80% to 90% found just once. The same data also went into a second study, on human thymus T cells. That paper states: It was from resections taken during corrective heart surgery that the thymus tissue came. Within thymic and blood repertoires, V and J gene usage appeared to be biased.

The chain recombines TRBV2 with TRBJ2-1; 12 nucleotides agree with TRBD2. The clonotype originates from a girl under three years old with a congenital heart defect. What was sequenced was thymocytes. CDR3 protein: CASSVRHLLAGGHYEQFF. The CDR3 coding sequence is TGTGCCAGCAGTGTCCGCCACCTACTAGCGGGGGGACACTATGAGCAGTTCTTC.